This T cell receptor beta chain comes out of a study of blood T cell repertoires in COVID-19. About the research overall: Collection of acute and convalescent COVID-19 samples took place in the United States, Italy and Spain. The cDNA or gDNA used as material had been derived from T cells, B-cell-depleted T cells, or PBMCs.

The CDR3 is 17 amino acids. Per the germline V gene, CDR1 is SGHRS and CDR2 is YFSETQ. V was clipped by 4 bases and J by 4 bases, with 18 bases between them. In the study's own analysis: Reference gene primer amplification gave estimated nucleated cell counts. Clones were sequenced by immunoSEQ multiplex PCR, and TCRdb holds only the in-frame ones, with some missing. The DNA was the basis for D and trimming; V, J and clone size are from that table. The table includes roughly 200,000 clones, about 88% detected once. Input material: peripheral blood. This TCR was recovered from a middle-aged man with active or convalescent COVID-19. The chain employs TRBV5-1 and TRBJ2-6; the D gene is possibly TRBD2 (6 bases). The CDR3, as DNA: TGCGCCAGCAGCATTAATCCGGCGGGGTTAGGGGCCAACGTCCTGACTTTC. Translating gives CASSINPAGLGANVLTF.